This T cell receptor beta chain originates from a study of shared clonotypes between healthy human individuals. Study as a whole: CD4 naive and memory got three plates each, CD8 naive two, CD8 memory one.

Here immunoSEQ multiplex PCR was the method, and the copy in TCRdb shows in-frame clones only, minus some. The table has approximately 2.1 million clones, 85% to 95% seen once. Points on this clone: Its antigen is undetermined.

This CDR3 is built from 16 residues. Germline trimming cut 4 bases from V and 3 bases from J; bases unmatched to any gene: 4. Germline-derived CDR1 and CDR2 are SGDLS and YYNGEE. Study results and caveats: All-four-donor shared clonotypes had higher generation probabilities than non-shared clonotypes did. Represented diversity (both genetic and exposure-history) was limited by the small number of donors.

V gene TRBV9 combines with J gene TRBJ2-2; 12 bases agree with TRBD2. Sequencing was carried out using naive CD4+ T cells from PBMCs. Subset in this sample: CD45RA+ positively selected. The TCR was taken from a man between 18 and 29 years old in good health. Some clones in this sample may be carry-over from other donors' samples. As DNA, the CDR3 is TGTGCCAGCAGCCTTGGACTAGCGGGATACACCGGGGAGCTGTTTTTT. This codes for CASSLGLAGYTGELFF.